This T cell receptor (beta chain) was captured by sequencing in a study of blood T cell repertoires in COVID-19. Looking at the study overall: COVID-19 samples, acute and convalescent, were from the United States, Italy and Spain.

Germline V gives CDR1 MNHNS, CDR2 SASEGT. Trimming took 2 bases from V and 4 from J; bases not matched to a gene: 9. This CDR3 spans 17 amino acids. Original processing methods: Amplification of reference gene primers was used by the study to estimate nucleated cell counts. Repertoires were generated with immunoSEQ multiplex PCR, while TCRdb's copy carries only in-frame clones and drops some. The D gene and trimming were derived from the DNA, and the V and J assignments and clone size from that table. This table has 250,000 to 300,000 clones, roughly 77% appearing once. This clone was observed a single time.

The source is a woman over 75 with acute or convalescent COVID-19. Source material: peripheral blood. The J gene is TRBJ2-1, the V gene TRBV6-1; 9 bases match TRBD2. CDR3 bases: TGTGCCAGCAGTGAAAGGGTTGCGGGAGGGCCTTACAATGAGCAGTTCTTC. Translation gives CASSERVAGGPYNEQFF.